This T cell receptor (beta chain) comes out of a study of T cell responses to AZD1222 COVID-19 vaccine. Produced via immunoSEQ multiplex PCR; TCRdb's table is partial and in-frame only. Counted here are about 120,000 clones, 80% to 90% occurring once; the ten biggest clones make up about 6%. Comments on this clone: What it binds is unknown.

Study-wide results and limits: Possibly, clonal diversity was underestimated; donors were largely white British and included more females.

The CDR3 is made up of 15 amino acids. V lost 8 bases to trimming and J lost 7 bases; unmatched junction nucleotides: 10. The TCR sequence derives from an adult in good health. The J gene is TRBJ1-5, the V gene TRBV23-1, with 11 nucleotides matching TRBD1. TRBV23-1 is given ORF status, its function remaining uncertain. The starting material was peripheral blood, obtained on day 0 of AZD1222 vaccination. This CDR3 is CASFGRDRGWQPQHF. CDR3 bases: TGCGCCAGCTTCGGGAGGGACAGGGGGTGGCAGCCCCAGCATTTT.